A selection of T cell receptor beta chains follows, all from one sample in a study of T cell repertoires in cytomegalovirus infection. TCRdb re-analysed the reads in MiXCR, keeping a single row per CDR3 protein. The sample includes 630,000 or so distinct CDR3 sequences, 24% of them seen just once. What was sequenced was CD8+ T cells from PBMCs. Receptor source: a human donor in good health (CMV status not recorded). Some clones in this sample may be carry-over from other donors' samples. Each CDR3 is given with its conserved first and last residue. A D gene is named only where the DNA matches it firmly. The size field is filled for only some rows; it gives once, few, many or a size class.

clone size | J gene | V gene | D gene | CDR3 DNA | CDR3 protein
few | TRBJ1-2 | TRBV29-1 | - | TGCAGCGTTTCACAGGGTGTGGGTCGTGGCTACACCTTC | CSVSQGVGRGYTF
- | TRBJ1-5 | TRBV6-5 | - | TGTGCCAGCAGGACAGCTATCAATCAGCCCCAGCATTTT | CASRTAINQPQHF
few | TRBJ2-1 | TRBV2 | TRBD2 | TGTGCCAGCAGTGAGGTCGCTAGCGGGGGGCTAAACAATGAGCAGTTCTTC | CASSEVASGGLNNEQFF
- | TRBJ1-1 | TRBV19 | - | TGTGCCAGTAGTATAGTTAGGGCCGAAGAAGCTTTCTTT | CASSIVRAEEAFF
- | TRBJ2-4 | TRBV12-3/TRBV12-4 | - | TGTGCCGGCAGTTTCGGCTCCCAAAACATTCAGTACTTC | CAGSFGSQNIQYF
- | TRBJ2-7 | TRBV7-9 | - | TGTGCCAGCAGCCCCAAGGAGGGGCGGGGTTCCTACGAGCAGTACTTC | CASSPKEGRGSYEQYF
- | TRBJ1-2 | TRBV2 | - | TGTGCCAGCGAAAGTAGGATGAGAGGCTACACCTTC | CASESRMRGYTF
many | TRBJ2-1 | TRBV14 | - | TGTGCCAGCAGCCAAGATTGGAACGGGTTCAATGAGCAGTTCTTC | CASSQDWNGFNEQFF
many | TRBJ1-2 | TRBV7-9 | TRBD1 | TGTGCCAGCAGCCCCAGTTGGCCCACGACAGGGGGTCGGAAAAACTATGGCTACACCTTC | CASSPSWPTTGGRKNYGYTF
few | TRBJ1-2 | TRBV6-1 | - | TGTGCCAGCAGTTATCGCCAGGGGGGCTACACCTTC | CASSYRQGGYTF
- | TRBJ2-3 | TRBV15 | TRBD2 | TGTGCCACCAGCAGAAATCTAACCCTAGCGGGGGAGGTTGGAGATACGCAGTATTTT | CATSRNLTLAGEVGDTQYF
many | TRBJ2-3 | TRBV6-5 | TRBD2 | TGTGCCAGCAGTTCCGGACTAGCGGGGGGGCCCGACACAGATACGCAGTATTTT | CASSSGLAGGPDTDTQYF
few | TRBJ2-1 | TRBV29-1 | TRBD2 | TGCAGCGTTGAGGGGACTAGGACTAATGAGCAGTTCTTC | CSVEGTRTNEQFF
- | TRBJ1-2 | TRBV10-3 | TRBD1 | TGTGCCATCAGTGGCCCGGACAGGGGAGGCTATGGCTACACCTTC | CAISGPDRGGYGYTF
few | TRBJ1-5 | TRBV10-3 | TRBD1 | TGTGCCACTACACAGGGGGGCCAGCCCCAGCATTTT | CATTQGGQPQHF
many | TRBJ1-4 | TRBV12-3/TRBV12-4 | TRBD1 | TGTGCCAGCAGTTCCCCGGACAGGGGGAATGAAAAACTGTTTTTT | CASSSPDRGNEKLFF
many | TRBJ2-2 | TRBV7-9 | - | TGTGCCAGCAGCTCGCTACTGGTCTCGAACACCGGGGAGCTGTTTTTT | CASSSLLVSNTGELFF
many | TRBJ1-4 | TRBV7-2 | TRBD1 | TGTGCCAGCAGCTACCGGGGACAGGGATACGAAAAACTGTTTTTT | CASSYRGQGYEKLFF
many | TRBJ2-1 | TRBV7-9 | TRBD2 | TGTGCCAGCACGGGACTAGCGGGGGACAATGAGCAGTTCTTC | CASTGLAGDNEQFF
few | TRBJ2-7 | TRBV29-1 | - | TGCAGCGTCGAGCTCGGGCCAAACTACGAGCAGTACTTC | CSVELGPNYEQYF
many | TRBJ1-5 | TRBV7-2 | - | TGTGCCAGCAGCCATGGGCCAGGGGCTCAGCCCCAGCATTTT | CASSHGPGAQPQHF
few | TRBJ2-1 | TRBV7-3 | - | TGTGCCAGCAGCGCAACAGGGTTCGAGAGTTACAATGAGCAGTTCTTC | CASSATGFESYNEQFF
- | TRBJ2-1 | TRBV10-3 | - | TGTGCCATCAGGTTACAGGATTCCTACAATGAGCAGTTCTTC | CAIRLQDSYNEQFF
- | TRBJ2-7 | TRBV19 | - | TGTGTCAGTAGTCTGGGACAAACGGGCTCCTACGAGCAGTACTTC | CVSSLGQTGSYEQYF
few | TRBJ2-1 | TRBV14 | - | TGTGCCAGCAGCCAAGATGGGACCTACAATGAGCAGTTCTTC | CASSQDGTYNEQFF
- | TRBJ1-2 | TRBV12-5 | TRBD1 | TGTGCTAGTGGGCTATTGACAGGGAATGGCTACACCTTC | CASGLLTGNGYTF
- | TRBJ1-5 | TRBV2 | - | TGTGCCAGCAGTGTGCGAGAAGGGACCCGCCTCAATCAGCCCCAGCATTTT | CASSVREGTRLNQPQHF
few | TRBJ2-5 | TRBV28 | - | TGTGCCAGCAGTTGGGCAGTTCAAGAGACCCAGTACTTC | CASSWAVQETQYF
- | TRBJ1-2 | TRBV29-1 | - | TGCAGCGTTGAAGAGTTTACATGGCCGGGCTATGGCTACACCTTC | CSVEEFTWPGYGYTF
- | TRBJ2-1 | TRBV24-1 | TRBD2 | TGTGCCACCAGTGACCATCTAGCGGGGGGACACTTAAACTCCTACAATGAGCAGTTCTTC | CATSDHLAGGHLNSYNEQFF
many | TRBJ2-7 | TRBV7-2 | - | TGTGCCAGCAGCTTGGGCATCAAGGGGGAGCAGTACTTC | CASSLGIKGEQYF
- | TRBJ1-2 | TRBV27 | - | TGTGCCAGCAGTTTATCGACGGGGACGGGTGAGGGCTACACCTTC | CASSLSTGTGEGYTF
- | TRBJ2-4 | TRBV29-1 | - | TGCAGCGCCGAGGGGGGGGCGTCAGCCAAAAACATTCAGTACTTC | CSAEGGASAKNIQYF
many | TRBJ2-7 | TRBV12-3/TRBV12-4 | - | TGTGCCAGCAGTTTGGTCACCTCCTACGAGCAGTACTTC | CASSLVTSYEQYF
- | TRBJ2-2 | TRBV13 | TRBD1 | TGTGCCAGCAGCCCTACACAGGGGGCGAACACCGGGGAGCTGTTTTTT | CASSPTQGANTGELFF
many | TRBJ2-5 | TRBV7-2 | TRBD1 | TGTGCCAGCAGCGCCCGGGACAGGGGAGTGGAGACCCAGTACTTC | CASSARDRGVETQYF
- | TRBJ2-1 | TRBV6-5 | TRBD1 | TGTGCCAGCAGTTACCCCCGAGGGACAGGGGTGGATGAGCAGTTCTTC | CASSYPRGTGVDEQFF
many | TRBJ2-7 | TRBV7-6 | TRBD1 | TGTGCCAGCAGCTTAGGGGACAGCTACGAGCAGTACTTC | CASSLGDSYEQYF